At least ten counts were recorded for the clone carrying this T cell receptor beta chain. TCRdb re-clonotyped the PCR reads through MiXCR. The data contain 30,000 to 40,000 clones, about 20% of them singletons. There were no patients who had received any treatment before thyroid surgery. The sample originates from a study of metastatic and nonmetastatic thyroid tumors. Germline lookup yields CDR1 LGHNA and CDR2 YNFKEQ. The CDR3 is 17 amino acids. The V segment lost 3 bases and the J segment 0 bases; nucleotides outside the gene matches: 5. Sample: blood. The V and J genes are TRBV4-2 and TRBJ2-7; 13 nucleotides agree with TRBD2. The sequence was collected from a female donor with papillary thyroid cancer or a benign thyroid nodule (not recorded which). Some clones in this sample may be carry-over from other donors' samples. The CDR3 is CASSHGTSGKSSYEQYF. Written as DNA, the CDR3 is TGTGCCAGCAGCCATGGGACTAGCGGGAAGAGCTCCTACGAGCAGTACTTC.